Each of the 12 T cell receptor beta chains below was sequenced from the same sample in a study of shared clonotypes between healthy human individuals. Using immunoSEQ multiplex PCR, the repertoire was profiled, and TCRdb retains in-frame clones only, with some absent. The sample gives hundreds of thousands of clones, 92% of which show up once; 24% is in the top ten. CD45RO-negative CD8 cells positively selected for CCR7 made up the naive population, which excluded terminally differentiated effector memory CD45RA+ cells. The sample was naive CD8+ T cells sorted from blood. The receptors derive from a man aged 25-45 years in good health.

The CDR3 protein is CASRQGLDEQYF. DNA of the CDR3: TGTGCCAGCAGGCAAGGCCTGGACGAGCAGTACTTC. The chain recombines TRBV27 with TRBJ2-7; no clear D gene. Trimming took 6 bases from V and 5 from J, leaving 11 bases between them. The CDR3 runs to 12 residues. Germline assignment: CDR1 MNHEY and CDR2 SMNVEV (reference sequence).

A note on this clone: The same CDR3 can be traced to other DNA sequences in this sample. The gene calls are TRBV19 and TRBJ1-1; D uncertain. V lost 3 bases, J lost 1 base, and 6 bases lay in between. Germline CDR1 and CDR2: LNHDA and SQIVND (reference sequence). The CDR3 covers 13 residues. CDR3: CASSIGPNTEAFF. The CDR3 bases are TGTGCCAGTAGTATCGGCCCGAACACTGAAGCTTTCTTT.

V usage is TRBV7-9 and J usage is TRBJ2-1, with D uncertain. V lost 1 base and J 8 bases, leaving 6 bases between the germline ends. Germline-derived CDR1 and CDR2 are SEHNR and FQNEAQ (reference sequence). This CDR3 has 12 amino acids. The CDR3 DNA reads TGTGCCAGCAGCTTAGATAAAGATGAGCAGTTCTTC. It codes for CASSLDKDEQFF.

CDR3 loop: CASSMAVNTEAFF. CDR3 sequence (DNA): TGTGCCAGTAGTATGGCAGTGAACACTGAAGCTTTCTTT. The rearrangement uses TRBV19 and TRBJ1-1, with D uncertain. Trimming cost V 3 bases and J 0 bases, with 5 bases left between them. The CDR3 length is 13 residues. From germline, CDR1 is LNHDA and CDR2 SQIVND (reference sequence).

V and J are TRBV6-1 and TRBJ1-4; maybe TRBD1 (5 bases). There are 15 residues in the CDR3. CDR1 is MNHNS and CDR2 is SASEGT in the germline V gene. The V and J ends lost 3 bases and 5 bases respectively, with 13 bases between them. The CDR3 sequence: CASSDRQNWNEKLFF. The CDR3 DNA reads TGTGCCAGCAGTGATAGACAGAATTGGAATGAAAAACTGTTTTTT.

The V gene is TRBV10-3, the J gene TRBJ2-1, with D perhaps matching TRBD1 (5 bases). V lost 0 bases and J 7 bases, leaving 16 bases between the germline ends. This CDR3 contains 16 residues. Germline V gene lookup returns CDR1 ENHRY and CDR2 SYGVKD. The CDR3 loop is CAISESQGRATNEQFF. In nucleotides, the CDR3 is TGTGCCATCAGTGAGTCTCAGGGTAGGGCAACGAATGAGCAGTTCTTC.

A remark on this clone: Being one base from a much bigger clone, this may be a read error. The chain's CDR3 is CASSYGTGGNEQYF. CDR3 coding DNA: TGTGCCAGCAGTTACGGGACAGGGGGCAACGAGCAGTACTTC. V gene TRBV6-6 combines with J gene TRBJ2-7; 12 positions match TRBD1. Germline CDR1 and CDR2: MNHNY and SVGAGI (reference sequence). CDR3 length: 14 amino acids. V was clipped by 2 bases and J by 5 bases; unmatched bases: 1.

The rearrangement uses TRBV4-1 and TRBJ2-3; D is unclear. CDR1 is MGHRA, CDR2 YSYEKL, per germline. This CDR3 has 14 residues. With 0 bases removed from V and 6 bases from J, the gap between germline ends came to 10 bases. DNA for the CDR3: TGCGCCAGCAGCCAAGAGAAGGCACGGGATACGCAGTATTTT. Translated: CASSQEKARDTQYF.

This clone is a singleton in its sample. This sequence joins TRBV7-2 and TRBJ2-3; the D gene is possibly TRBD2 (5 bases). Trimming removed 0 bases at V and 2 bases at J, with 6 bases between. This CDR3 comprises 14 residues. Germline loops: CDR1 SGHTA, CDR2 FQGNSA. CDR3 sequence: CASSLAGITDTQYF. As DNA, the CDR3 is TGTGCCAGCAGCTTAGCCGGGATCACAGATACGCAGTATTTT.

This rearrangement joins TRBV27 to TRBJ2-1; a possible D gene is TRBD1 (5 bases). This CDR3 has 13 amino acids. V dropped 2 bases and J dropped 8 bases, with 10 bases sitting between them. Germline CDR1 reads MNHEY; CDR2 reads SMNVEV (reference sequence). The CDR3 region is CASSLARAHEQFF. The CDR3 DNA follows: TGTGCCAGCAGTTTAGCCAGGGCCCATGAGCAGTTCTTC.

The rearrangement uses TRBV4-1 and TRBJ1-5, with D possibly TRBD1 on 6 matching bases. The CDR3 contains 15 residues. Trimming took 3 bases from V and 0 from J, leaving 9 bases between them. Germline V gene data show CDR1 as MGHRA and CDR2 as YSYEKL. For the CDR3, the DNA is TGCGCCAGCAGCCAGGACAGTTATAGCAATCAGCCCCAGCATTTT. This encodes CASSQDSYSNQPQHF.

The DNA of the CDR3 is TGCGCCAGCAGCCTTCTGTCGGCCGGTTACTACAATGAGCAGTTCTTC. Protein sequence: CASSLLSAGYYNEQFF. This chain connects TRBV5-1 to TRBJ2-1; D is unclear. With 4 bases removed from V and 3 bases from J, the gap between germline ends came to 17 bases. There are 16 residues in the CDR3. The germline gives CDR1 SGHRS, CDR2 YFSETQ.